The 13 T cell receptor beta chains below were found in one sample sequenced in a study of identical twins. TCRdb re-called the 5' RACE reads with MiXCR, one entry per CDR3 protein. The sample carries 150,000 or so distinct CDR3 sequences, roughly 3.5% recorded once. Sequencing was done on a sample of memory T cells sorted from blood. The source of these receptors is a man between 18 and 29 years old in good health.

Ten or more counts support this clonotype. The rearrangement joins TRBV5-1 to TRBJ2-1; D is perhaps TRBD2 (6 bases). This CDR3 has 14 amino acids. V lost 6 bases and J 5 bases, leaving 15 bases between the germline ends. Germline CDR1 and CDR2: SGHRS and YFSETQ. The CDR3, as DNA: TGCGCCAGCATGCTACGGGACTTCAACAATGAGCAGTTCTTC. Translated, it gives CASMLRDFNNEQFF.

This clonotype was counted ten times or more. The chain has TRBV20-1 and TRBJ2-3; 11 positions agree with TRBD2. The germline V gene encodes CDR1 DFQATT and CDR2 SNEGSKA (reference sequence). The CDR3 is 15 residues long. With V trimmed by 4 bases and J by 5 bases, 8 bases remained unmatched. CDR3 nucleotides: TGCAGTGCTACCCACACTAGCGGGAGTTTAGATACGCAGTATTTT. This gives the protein CSATHTSGSLDTQYF.

This clonotype was seen many times. The V gene is TRBV5-5, the J gene TRBJ2-1; the match to TRBD2 covers 8 bases. The length of the CDR3 is 15 residues. The junction had 6 bases not matched to a gene; V was cut back by 1 base and J by 6 bases. Germline CDR1 reads SGHKS; CDR2 reads YYEKEE (reference sequence). The CDR3 sequence is CASSLRGLAPNEQFF. In DNA, the CDR3 is TGTGCCAGCAGCTTGAGAGGACTAGCTCCCAATGAGCAGTTCTTC.

The CDR3 nucleotides are TGTACCAGCAGCTGGGCCGGGACAGGGGGCGTTTACGAGCAGTACGTC. This codes for CTSSWAGTGGVYEQYV. The chain is built from TRBV11-2 and TRBJ2-7, with 12 bases fitting TRBD1. Germline assignment: CDR1 SGHAT and CDR2 FQNNGV. The CDR3 consists of 16 residues.

This clonotype appeared many times. This chain joins TRBV7-2 and TRBJ2-1; TRBD2 agrees at 7 bases. Germline V gives CDR1 SGHTA, CDR2 FQGNSA. CDR3 length: 15 amino acids. The J segment lost 7 bases and the V segment lost 0 bases, leaving 6 bases of the junction unmatched. This CDR3 reads CASSLASGRMNEQFF. The CDR3 DNA is TGTGCCAGCAGCTTAGCATCCGGGAGGATGAATGAGCAGTTCTTC. Looking up the rest from reference TRBV7-2 and TRBJ2-1 gives the full variable domain: GAGVSQSPSNKVTEKGKDVELRCDPISGHTALYWYRQSLGQGLEFLIYFQGNSAPDKSGLPSDRFSAERTGGSVSTLTIQRTQQEDSAVYLCASSLASGRMNEQFFGPGTRLTVL.

This clonotype has at least ten counts. For the CDR3, the DNA is TGTGCCAGCAGCGACACCGGGACTCGAATTCGGTATACGCAGTATTTT. Translation gives CASSDTGTRIRYTQYF. V is TRBV11-2 and J is TRBJ2-3; maybe TRBD2 (6 bases). The CDR3 consists of 16 residues. The V gene's germline CDR1 is SGHAT and CDR2 FQNNGV. Trimming took off 5 bases at V and 7 bases at J, with 22 bases between the two ends.

This clonotype was seen at least ten times. The CDR3 region is CASSSGHTDTQYF. For the CDR3, the DNA is TGTGCCAGCAGCTCGGGACACACAGATACGCAGTATTTT. The chain combines TRBV7-2 with TRBJ2-3; TRBD1 might be the D (6 bases). Deletions cut 4 bases from V and 2 bases from J, with 7 bases between. The CDR3 is 13 amino acids. Germline lookup yields CDR1 SGHTA and CDR2 FQGNSA.

At least ten counts were recorded for this clonotype. V is TRBV12-3 or TRBV12-4 and J is TRBJ1-5; D is unresolved. Trimming removed 7 bases from V and 0 bases from J, with 7 bases in between. This CDR3 spans 13 amino acids. The CDR3 nucleotides read TGTGCCAGCACCTTGGGTAGCAATCAGCCCCAGCATTTT. It encodes CASTLGSNQPQHF.

This clonotype was observed at least ten times. V gene TRBV29-1 combines with J gene TRBJ2-2; D possibly corresponds to TRBD2 (5 bases). The CDR3 has 16 amino acids. The germline gives CDR1 SQVTM, CDR2 ANQGSEA. V lost 0 bases to trimming and J lost 4 bases, with 15 bases between them. The CDR3 DNA reads as TGCAGCGTTGAAGACTATTCTGGGAGTGGCACCGGGGAGCTGTTTTTT. Translation: CSVEDYSGSGTGELFF.

This clonotype showed up many times. The V call is TRBV7-2, the J call TRBJ2-2; the D is unclear. CDR1 is SGHTA and CDR2 is FQGNSA in the germline V gene. V lost 0 bases and J lost 0, with 8 bases in between. The CDR3 loop spans 16 amino acids. The CDR3 reads CASSLAAVSNTGELFF. The CDR3 nucleotides are TGTGCCAGCAGCTTAGCGGCGGTCTCGAACACCGGGGAGCTGTTTTTT.

The chain joins TRBV28 to TRBJ2-5; TRBD2 matches at 12 bases. The CDR3 has 15 residues. Trimming cost V 5 bases and J 3 bases; bases outside gene matches: 4. The germline V gene has CDR1 MDHEN and CDR2 SYDVKM. The CDR3 DNA follows: TGTGCCAGCAGTCTCGGACTAGCGGGAAAAGAGACCCAGTACTTC. Its translation is CASSLGLAGKETQYF.

In this sample, this clonotype turned up many times. This sequence joins TRBV9 and TRBJ2-1; a weak D match, TRBD1 (5 bases). This CDR3 contains 14 residues. Per germline, CDR1 SGDLS and CDR2 YYNGEE. V gave up 3 bases and J gave up 10 bases, with 17 bases separating them. In nucleotides, the CDR3 is TGTGCCAGCAGCGAGTCGACAGCCGTTGGCGAGCAGTTCTTC. Encoded protein: CASSESTAVGEQFF.

This clonotype appeared a few times. This rearrangement joins TRBV7-9 to TRBJ1-1; D possibly corresponds to TRBD1 (6 bases). The CDR3 is 13 amino acids. V was cut by 5 bases and J by 6 bases, with 13 bases left in between. Germline loops: CDR1 SEHNR, CDR2 FQNEAQ (reference sequence). The CDR3 DNA reads TGTGCCAGCAGCCAACATGGGGGCGCTGAAGCTTTCTTT. Translating it yields CASSQHGGAEAFF.